Below, one T cell receptor beta chain is given with its context. Its antigen is not known. Profiled with immunoSEQ multiplex PCR; TCRdb holds only in-frame clones, not every one. The profile covers tens of thousands of clones, with about 90% appearing a single time and 5.2% taken by the ten largest. This entry is derived from a study of T cell responses to AZD1222 COVID-19 vaccine. The V and J ends lost 5 bases and 8 bases respectively, with 21 bases between them. This CDR3 has 16 amino acids. Germline values: CDR1 SGHAT, CDR2 FQNNGV. Study-wide results and limits: Along spike, vaccine-associated CD4 TCRs were found throughout, with dominance at 160-218 and 743-854. Unmutated variant regions are reportedly the target of nearly half of TCRs that are spike-specific.

The V gene is TRBV11-2, the J gene TRBJ1-4; D is unresolved. This clonotype was sampled from an adult in good health. The sample consisted of peripheral blood, taken on day 0 of MenACWY control vaccination. The DNA of the CDR3 is TGTGCCAGCAGCCACCGTGGCGCAGGCCTCCGCGAAAAACTGTTTTTT. Translation: CASSHRGAGLREKLFF.